This T cell receptor (beta chain) was found in a study of blood T cell repertoires in COVID-19. Study at large: COVID-19 samples from acute and convalescent phases originated in the United States, Italy and Spain.

Original analysis: Estimation of nucleated cell counts was performed using reference gene primer amplification. This table comes from immunoSEQ multiplex PCR, and its TCRdb copy is limited to in-frame clones, with some not included. V and J calls and clone size are those listed in that table; D and trimming were worked out from the DNA. The sample lists about 360,000 clones; 86% were seen once. This CDR3 region has 14 residues. The germline V gene has CDR1 MNHNS and CDR2 SASEGT. V was shortened by 1 base and J by 4 bases, with 10 bases between the two germline ends. The source of this sequence is a woman aged 55-75 years with COVID-19, enrolled during active disease. The gene calls are TRBV6-1 and TRBJ1-2, with TRBD1 as a possible D gene (6 bases). Sequencing input: peripheral blood. CDR3 amino acids: CASSEGTALYGYTF. CDR3 in DNA: TGTGCCAGCAGTGAAGGGACAGCGCTCTATGGCTACACCTTC.